The present T cell receptor (beta chain) was sequenced within a study of blood T cell repertoires in COVID-19. The V and J ends lost 3 bases and 6 bases respectively, with 17 bases between them. Per the germline V gene, CDR1 is KGHSH and CDR2 is LQKENI. CDR3 length equals 16 residues. Libraries were prepared by immunoSEQ multiplex PCR; TCRdb keeps only in-frame clonotypes and omits some of them. The sample lists a few hundred thousand clones; around 90% were seen once. Sequencing used PBMCs or T cells enriched from blood (not recorded which). The TCR originated in a woman aged 30 to 39 who had recovered from COVID-19. The chain links TRBV18 to TRBJ2-2; D is perhaps TRBD2 (6 bases). The chain's CDR3 is CASSPLRQGGAGELFF. The CDR3 DNA sequence: TGTGCCAGCTCACCTTTACGCCAGGGAGGCGCCGGGGAGCTGTTTTTT. Based on the CDR3 plus reference TRBV18 and TRBJ2-2, the full variable domain is NAGVMQNPRHLVRRRGQEARLRCSPMKGHSHVYWYRQLPEEGLKFMVYLQKENIIDESGMPKERFSAEFPKEGPSILRIQQVVRGDSAAYFCASSPLRQGGAGELFFGEGSRLTVL.